This TCR beta chain emerged from a study of blood T cells in healthy people across ages. Study-level points and caveats: PBMCs went unsorted, and a conclusive naive versus antigen-experienced comparison was therefore prevented.

Concerning this clonotype: Its antigen is not identified.

CDR1 and CDR2 (germline): LGHDT, YNNKEL (reference sequence). V lost 3 bases and J 10 bases, leaving 9 bases between the germline ends. The CDR3 loop spans 12 amino acids. A sample-barcoded 5' primer and a J-beta primer mix were used in a second PCR of roughly 7 to 12 cycles. MiXCR, run by TCRdb on the 5' RACE reads, gives a single entry per CDR3 protein. The sample includes 700,000 to 900,000 distinct CDR3 sequences, roughly 50% of them seen just once. J is TRBJ1-4 and V is TRBV3-1, with D maybe TRBD1 (6 bases). The sample comprised blood. The clonotype originates from a man older than 75 in good health. The CDR3 nucleotides read TGTGCCAGCAGCCAGCAGGGGACAAAACTGTTTTTT. This sequence encodes CASSQQGTKLFF.